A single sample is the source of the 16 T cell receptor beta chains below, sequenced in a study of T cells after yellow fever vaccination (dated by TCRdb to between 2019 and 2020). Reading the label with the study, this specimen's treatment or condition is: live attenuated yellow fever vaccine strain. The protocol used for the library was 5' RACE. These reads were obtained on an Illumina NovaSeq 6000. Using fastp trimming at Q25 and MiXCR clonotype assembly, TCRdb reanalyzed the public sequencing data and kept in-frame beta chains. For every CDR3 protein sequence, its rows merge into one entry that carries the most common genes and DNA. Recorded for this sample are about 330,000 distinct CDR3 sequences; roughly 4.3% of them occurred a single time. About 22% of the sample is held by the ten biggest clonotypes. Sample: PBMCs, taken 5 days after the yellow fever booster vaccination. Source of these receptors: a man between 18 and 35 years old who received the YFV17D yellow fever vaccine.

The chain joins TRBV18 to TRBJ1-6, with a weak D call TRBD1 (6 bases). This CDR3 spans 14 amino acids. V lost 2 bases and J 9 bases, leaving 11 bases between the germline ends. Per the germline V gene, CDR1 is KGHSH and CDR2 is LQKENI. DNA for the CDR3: TGTGCCAGCTCACCAAACAGGGACGGTTCACCCCTCCACTTT. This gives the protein CASSPNRDGSPLHF.

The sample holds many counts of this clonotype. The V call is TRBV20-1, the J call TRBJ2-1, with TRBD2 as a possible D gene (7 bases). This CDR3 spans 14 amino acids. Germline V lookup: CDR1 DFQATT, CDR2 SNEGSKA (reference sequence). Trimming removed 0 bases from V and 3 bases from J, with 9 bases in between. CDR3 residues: CSAREGGHYNEQFF. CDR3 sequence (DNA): TGCAGTGCTAGAGAGGGGGGGCACTACAATGAGCAGTTCTTC.

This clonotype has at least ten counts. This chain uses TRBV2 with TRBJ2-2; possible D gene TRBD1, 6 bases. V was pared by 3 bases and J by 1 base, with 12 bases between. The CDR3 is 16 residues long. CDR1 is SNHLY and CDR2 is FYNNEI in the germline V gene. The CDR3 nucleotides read TGTGCCAGCAGTGACGGGACACCGGGGAACACCGGGGAGCTGTTTTTT. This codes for CASSDGTPGNTGELFF.

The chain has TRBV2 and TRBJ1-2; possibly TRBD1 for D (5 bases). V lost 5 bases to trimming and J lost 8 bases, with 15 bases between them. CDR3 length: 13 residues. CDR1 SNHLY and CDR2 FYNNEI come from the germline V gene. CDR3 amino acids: CASSWTRREGYTF. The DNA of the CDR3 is TGTGCCAGCAGTTGGACACGCCGGGAGGGCTACACCTTC.

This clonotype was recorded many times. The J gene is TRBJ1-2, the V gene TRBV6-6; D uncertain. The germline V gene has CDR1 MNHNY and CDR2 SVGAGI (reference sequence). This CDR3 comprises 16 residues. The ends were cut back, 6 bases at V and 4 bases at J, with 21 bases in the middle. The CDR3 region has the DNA TGTGCCAGCAGGGGCCCTTCCGCTAGCTTGCTCTATGGCTACACCTTC. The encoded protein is CASRGPSASLLYGYTF.

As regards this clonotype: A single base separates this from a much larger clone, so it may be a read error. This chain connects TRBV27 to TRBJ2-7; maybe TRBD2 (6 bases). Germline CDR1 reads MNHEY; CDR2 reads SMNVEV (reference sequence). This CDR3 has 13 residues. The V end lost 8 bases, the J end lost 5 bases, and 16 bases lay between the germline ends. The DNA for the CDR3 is TGTGCCAGCCGTCGGTGTAGCGGCGACGAGCAGTACGTC. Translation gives CASRRCSGDEQYV.

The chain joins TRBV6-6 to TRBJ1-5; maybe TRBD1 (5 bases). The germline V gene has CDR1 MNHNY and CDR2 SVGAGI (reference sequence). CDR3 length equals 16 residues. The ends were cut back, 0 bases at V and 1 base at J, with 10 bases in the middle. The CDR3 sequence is CASSYSGVGSNQPQHF. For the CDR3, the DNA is TGTGCCAGCAGTTACTCAGGGGTAGGGAGCAATCAGCCCCAGCATTTT.

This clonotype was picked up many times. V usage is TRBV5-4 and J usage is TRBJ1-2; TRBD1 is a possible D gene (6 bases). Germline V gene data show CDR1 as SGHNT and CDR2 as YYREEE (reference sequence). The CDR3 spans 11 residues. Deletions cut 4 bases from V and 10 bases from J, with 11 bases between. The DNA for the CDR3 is TGTGCCAGCAGCGCCACAGGGTACTACACCTTC. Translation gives CASSATGYYTF.

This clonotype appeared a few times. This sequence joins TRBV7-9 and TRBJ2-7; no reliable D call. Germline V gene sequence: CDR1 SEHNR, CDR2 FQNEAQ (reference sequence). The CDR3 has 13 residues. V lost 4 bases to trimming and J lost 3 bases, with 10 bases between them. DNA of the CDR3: TGTGCCAGCAGCTCCTACAAGGGCTACGAGCAGTACGTC. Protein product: CASSSYKGYEQYV.

The CDR3 nucleotides read TGTGCCACCTCCGGGACCGGCAATGAGCAGTTCTTC. Translation gives CATSGTGNEQFF. The rearrangement joins TRBV2 to TRBJ2-1; D possibly matches TRBD1 or TRBD2 (5 bases each). Trimming stripped 10 bases from V and 6 bases from J, with 13 bases between. This CDR3 is built from 12 residues. From germline, CDR1 is SNHLY and CDR2 FYNNEI.

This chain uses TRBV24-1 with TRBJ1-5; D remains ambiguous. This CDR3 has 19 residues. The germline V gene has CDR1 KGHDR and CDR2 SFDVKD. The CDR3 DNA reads TGTGACTACAATCTGTGCCACCGCGTCGGGGTTTCCAGCAATCAGCCCCAGCATTTT. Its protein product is CDYNLCHRVGVSSNQPQHF.

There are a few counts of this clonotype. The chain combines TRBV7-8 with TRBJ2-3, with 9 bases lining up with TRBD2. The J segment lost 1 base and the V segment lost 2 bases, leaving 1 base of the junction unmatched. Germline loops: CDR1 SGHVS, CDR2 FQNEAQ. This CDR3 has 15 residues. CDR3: CASSLLAGRTDTQYF. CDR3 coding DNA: TGTGCCAGCAGCTTACTAGCGGGGCGCACAGATACGCAGTATTTT.

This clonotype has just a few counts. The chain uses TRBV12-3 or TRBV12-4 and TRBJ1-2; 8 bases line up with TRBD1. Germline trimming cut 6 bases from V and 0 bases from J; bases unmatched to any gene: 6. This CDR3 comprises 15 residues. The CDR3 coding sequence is TGTGCCAGCAGCGGACAGGGCATAACTAACTATGGCTACACCTTC. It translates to CASSGQGITNYGYTF.

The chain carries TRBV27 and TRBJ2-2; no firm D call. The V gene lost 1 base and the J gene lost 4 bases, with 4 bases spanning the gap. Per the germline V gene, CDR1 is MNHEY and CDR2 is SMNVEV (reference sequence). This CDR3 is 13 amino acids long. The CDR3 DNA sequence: TGTGCCAGCAGTTTATTTTCCACCGGGGAGCTGTTTTTT. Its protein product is CASSLFSTGELFF.

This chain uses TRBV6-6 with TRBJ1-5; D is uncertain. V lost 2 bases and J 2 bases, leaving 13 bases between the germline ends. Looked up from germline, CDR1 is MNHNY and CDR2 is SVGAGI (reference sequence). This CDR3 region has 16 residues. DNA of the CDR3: TGTGCCAGCAGTTACCCAACGCAGGTGCGCAATCAGCCCCAGCATTTT. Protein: CASSYPTQVRNQPQHF.

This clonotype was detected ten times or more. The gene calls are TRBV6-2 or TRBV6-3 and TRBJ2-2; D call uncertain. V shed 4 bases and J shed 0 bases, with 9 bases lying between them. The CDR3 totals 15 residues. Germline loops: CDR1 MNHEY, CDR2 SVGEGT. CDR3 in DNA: TGTGCCAGCAGTTTCGGCTTAACGAACACCGGGGAGCTGTTTTTT. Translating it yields CASSFGLTNTGELFF.